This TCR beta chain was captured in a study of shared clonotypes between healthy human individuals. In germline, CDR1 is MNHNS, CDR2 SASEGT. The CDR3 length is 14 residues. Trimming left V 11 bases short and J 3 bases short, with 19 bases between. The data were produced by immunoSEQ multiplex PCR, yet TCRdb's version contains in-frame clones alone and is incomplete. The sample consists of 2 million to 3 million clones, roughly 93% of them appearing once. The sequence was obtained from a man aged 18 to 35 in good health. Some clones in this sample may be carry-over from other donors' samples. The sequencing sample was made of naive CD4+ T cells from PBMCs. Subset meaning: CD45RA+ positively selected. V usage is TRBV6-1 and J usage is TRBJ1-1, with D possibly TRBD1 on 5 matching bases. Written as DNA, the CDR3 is TGTGCCGAGACCGAACAGGCGCCTTACACTGAAGCTTTCTTT. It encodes CAETEQAPYTEAFF.